One sample yielded the 6 T cell receptor beta chains listed below, sequenced in a study of CD8+ T cells in alopecia areata. The sample's treatment: oral pan-JAK inhibitor, 5-10 mg twice daily. RNA extraction and reverse transcription yielded cDNA as sequencing template. The repertoire was sequenced with immunoSEQ multiplex PCR; TCRdb's copy has only in-frame clones and lacks some. The sample includes roughly 76,000 clones, 29% of them seen just once. This specimen was CD8+ T cells sorted from blood, taken at week 4, from a patient treated with tofacitinib. The receptors were gathered from a human donor with alopecia areata.

This clone was counted only a few times. The chain employs TRBV29-1 and TRBJ2-1; D ambiguous. V was clipped by 4 bases and J by 10 bases, with 8 bases between them. Germline V gene sequence: CDR1 SQVTM, CDR2 ANQGSEA. This CDR3 has 10 residues. The CDR3 DNA sequence: TGCAGCGTTGGAGCCTCCGAGCAGTTCTTC. Translated: CSVGASEQFF.

CDR3 in amino acids: CASSLGSGGPYEQYF. The CDR3, as DNA: TGCGCCAGCAGCTTGGGATCAGGGGGCCCCTACGAGCAGTACTTC. J is TRBJ2-7 and V is TRBV5-1, with 8 bases that match TRBD1. The J segment lost 2 bases and the V segment lost 0 bases, leaving 4 bases of the junction unmatched. The germline gives CDR1 SGHRS, CDR2 YFSETQ. The CDR3 has 15 residues. The whole variable domain, filled in from reference TRBV5-1 and TRBJ2-7, reads KAGVTQTPRYLIKTRGQQVTLSCSPISGHRSVSWYQQTPGQGLQFLFEYFSETQRNKGNFPGRFSGRQFSNSRSEMNVSTLELGDSALYLCASSLGSGGPYEQYFGPGTRLTVT.

The J gene is TRBJ2-5, the V gene TRBV7-9, with 12 bases aligning to TRBD2. J was trimmed by 4 bases and V by 4 bases; bases with no gene match: 10. The CDR3 is 17 residues long. Germline loops: CDR1 SEHNR, CDR2 FQNEAQ (reference sequence). The CDR3 loop is CASSSATSGSGRETQYF. Here the CDR3 DNA reads TGTGCCAGCAGCTCTGCGACTAGCGGGAGTGGTCGAGAGACCCAGTACTTC. The whole variable domain, filled in from reference TRBV7-9 and TRBJ2-5, reads DTGVSQNPRHKITKRGQNVTFRCDPISEHNRLYWYRQTLGQGPEFLTYFQNEAQLEKSRLLSDRFSAERPKGSFSTLEIQRTEQGDSAMYLCASSSATSGSGRETQYFGPGTRLLVL.

The gene calls are TRBV5-1 and TRBJ2-7; the match to TRBD2 covers 7 bases. Trimming took 6 bases from V and 0 from J; bases not matched to a gene: 9. Looked up from germline, CDR1 is SGHRS and CDR2 is YFSETQ. The CDR3 spans 15 residues. The CDR3 DNA reads as TGCGCCAGCAATGGAGCGGGGCACAGCTCCTACGAGCAGTACTTC. Amino acids: CASNGAGHSSYEQYF.

V usage is TRBV28 and J usage is TRBJ2-3; 11 nucleotides line up with TRBD2. The CDR3 loop spans 16 amino acids. After removal of 7 bases from V and 5 bases from J, the junction contained 11 bases not matched to a gene. Germline-derived CDR1 and CDR2 are MDHEN and SYDVKM. CDR3 coding DNA: TGTGCCAGCACTGTGACTAGCGGGAACGGGGTAGATACGCAGTATTTT. The encoded protein is CASTVTSGNGVDTQYF.

This clone has at least ten counts. J is TRBJ2-3 and V is TRBV7-2, with no clear D. Looked up from germline, CDR1 is SGHTA and CDR2 is FQGNSA. The CDR3 is 10 amino acids. The V end was cut by 5 bases, the J end by 3 bases, with 0 bases between. CDR3: CASSTDTQYF. CDR3 nucleotides: TGTGCCAGCAGCACAGATACGCAGTATTTT.